Listed below are T cell receptor beta chains from one sample, sequenced in a study of cytomegalovirus exposure and HLA in healthy donors. Only in-frame clones appear in the TCRdb table, and some are missing; sequencing was by immunoSEQ multiplex PCR. Seen here are 60,000 to 75,000 clones, around 87% observed once, and the top ten hold 9% to 14%. The specimen was PBMCs. All receptors derive from a woman in her thirties in good health and CMV-seropositive. Both conserved end residues are part of each CDR3. The order of the fields is V gene, J gene, clone size, D gene, CDR3 protein, CDR3 DNA. D genes are given only for firm matches. Size is stated for part of the rows, as once, few or many counts, or as a class when the clone is expanded.

V: TRBV9; J: TRBJ2-3; size: .; D: .; CDR3: CASSVSAVSTDTQYF; DNA: TGTGCCAGCAGCGTTAGCGCGGTTAGCACAGATACGCAGTATTTT
V: TRBV2; J: TRBJ2-2; size: .; D: TRBD2; CDR3: CASARGLAANTGELFF; DNA: TGTGCCAGTGCTAGGGGTCTAGCGGCCAACACCGGGGAGCTGTTTTTT
V: TRBV4-1; J: TRBJ2-7; size: .; D: TRBD1; CDR3: CASSQSRTGSAYEQYF; DNA: TGCGCCAGCAGCCAATCCCGGACAGGGAGTGCCTACGAGCAGTACTTC
V: TRBV19; J: TRBJ2-1; size: few; D: .; CDR3: CASTAEPMNEQFF; DNA: TGTGCCAGTACCGCGGAGCCCATGAATGAGCAGTTCTTC
V: TRBV25-1; J: TRBJ2-7; size: .; D: .; CDR3: CASSARTGRGTYEQYF; DNA: TGTGCCAGCAGTGCCCGGACAGGACGGGGGACCTACGAGCAGTACTTC
V: TRBV27; J: TRBJ1-2; size: .; D: .; CDR3: CASREQGNYGYTF; DNA: TGTGCCAGCAGAGAACAGGGCAACTATGGCTACACCTTC
V: TRBV19; J: TRBJ2-1; size: .; D: .; CDR3: CASSIGRGPYNEQFF; DNA: TGTGCCAGTAGTATCGGGCGGGGGCCGTACAATGAGCAGTTCTTC
V: TRBV2; J: TRBJ2-3; size: .; D: .; CDR3: CASGRLGSGDTQYF; DNA: TGTGCCAGCGGACGACTAGGGTCAGGAGATACGCAGTATTTT
V: TRBV7-7; J: TRBJ2-5; size: .; D: .; CDR3: CASSFYSEQSGGETQYF; DNA: TGTGCCAGCAGCTTCTACTCTGAACAGAGCGGAGGAGAGACCCAGTACTTC
V: TRBV6-5; J: TRBJ2-7; size: .; D: .; CDR3: CASSYSGPSGGEQYF; DNA: TGTGCCAGCAGTTACTCAGGGCCCTCTGGAGGCGAGCAGTACTTC
V: TRBV7-9; J: TRBJ1-2; size: .; D: TRBD1; CDR3: CASSLGDRPYGYTF; DNA: TGTGCCAGCAGCTTAGGGGACAGACCGTATGGCTACACCTTC
V: TRBV7-9; J: TRBJ1-2; size: .; D: .; CDR3: CASNPRQGFNGYTF; DNA: TGTGCCAGCAACCCGAGGCAGGGCTTCAATGGCTACACCTTC
V: TRBV7-8; J: TRBJ1-2; size: .; D: .; CDR3: CASSSLYPGDRRGYTF; DNA: TGTGCCAGCAGCTCGCTGTATCCAGGGGATAGGAGGGGCTACACCTTC
V: TRBV7-9; J: TRBJ2-1; size: .; D: TRBD2; CDR3: CASSLRTSTSGRAGNEQFF; DNA: TGTGCCAGCAGCTTACGGACTTCGACTAGCGGGAGGGCTGGTAATGAGCAGTTCTTC
V: TRBV4-1; J: TRBJ1-2; size: .; D: .; CDR3: CASSHPGRGSDGYTF; DNA: TGCGCCAGCAGCCACCCCGGGAGGGGGTCTGATGGCTACACCTTC
V: TRBV23-1; J: TRBJ2-3; size: .; D: .; CDR3: CASSQYKRRTDTQYF; DNA: TGCGCCAGCAGTCAATACAAGCGCCGCACAGATACGCAGTATTTT
V: TRBV29-1; J: TRBJ2-2; size: .; D: TRBD2; CDR3: CSVESGLSTGELFF; DNA: TGCAGCGTGGAATCGGGACTAAGCACCGGGGAGCTGTTTTTT
V: TRBV7-2; J: TRBJ2-7; size: .; D: TRBD2; CDR3: CASNPGLAGPSYSYEQYF; DNA: TGTGCCAGCAACCCCGGACTAGCGGGACCTTCTTACTCCTACGAGCAGTACTTC
V: TRBV18; J: TRBJ1-4; size: .; D: TRBD1; CDR3: CASSPPQGANEKLFF; DNA: TGTGCCAGCTCACCACCACAGGGGGCGAATGAAAAACTGTTTTTT
V: TRBV27; J: TRBJ2-1; size: .; D: .; CDR3: CASSLDSNEQFF; DNA: TGTGCCAGCAGTTTGGACAGCAATGAGCAGTTCTTC
V: TRBV7-9; J: TRBJ1-3; size: once; D: TRBD1; CDR3: CAAEQGTSSGNTIYF; DNA: TGTGCCGCCGAACAGGGGACAAGCTCTGGAAACACCATATATTTT
V: TRBV18; J: TRBJ2-7; size: .; D: .; CDR3: CASSPGAPRVGEQYF; DNA: TGTGCCAGCTCACCAGGTGCCCCCAGGGTGGGAGAGCAGTACTTC